This T cell receptor beta chain was sequenced for a study of blood T cell repertoires in COVID-19. Study overall: COVID-19 samples from acute and convalescent phases originated in the United States, Italy and Spain. Sources were T cells, B-cell-depleted T cells, or PBMCs; the material itself was cDNA or gDNA.

Generated by immunoSEQ multiplex PCR, the TCRdb table keeps only in-frame clones and is missing some. There are roughly 52,000 clones in the sample; over 80% occur only once, and around 3.4% lies in the top ten. Seattle patients were enrolled during active infection and followed longitudinally. The V gene's germline CDR1 is SGHDT and CDR2 YYEEEE. V trimming: 4 bases; J trimming: 6 bases; junction bases outside the gene matches: 9. The CDR3 spans 14 residues. The TCR comes from a man aged 35-49 years with COVID-19, enrolled during active disease. The sample taken for sequencing was peripheral blood. This rearrangement joins TRBV5-6 to TRBJ2-7, with 8 bases aligning to TRBD1. The DNA of the CDR3 is TGTGCCAGCAGCCCGGACAGGGTTCGGGGCGAGCAGTACTTC. It encodes CASSPDRVRGEQYF.